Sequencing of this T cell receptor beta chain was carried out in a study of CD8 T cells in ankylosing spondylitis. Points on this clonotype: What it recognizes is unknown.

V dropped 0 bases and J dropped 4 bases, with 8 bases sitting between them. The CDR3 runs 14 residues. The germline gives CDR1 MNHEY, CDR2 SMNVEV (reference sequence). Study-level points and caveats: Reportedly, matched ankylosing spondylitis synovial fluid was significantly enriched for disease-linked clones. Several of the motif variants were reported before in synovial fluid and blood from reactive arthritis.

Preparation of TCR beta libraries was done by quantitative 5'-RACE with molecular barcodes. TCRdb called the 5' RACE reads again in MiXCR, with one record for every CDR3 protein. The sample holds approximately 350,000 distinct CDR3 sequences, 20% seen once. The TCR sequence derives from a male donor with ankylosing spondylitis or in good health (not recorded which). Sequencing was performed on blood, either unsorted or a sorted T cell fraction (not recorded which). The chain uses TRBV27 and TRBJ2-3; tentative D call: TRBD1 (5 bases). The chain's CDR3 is CASSLSRVADTQYF. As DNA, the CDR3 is TGTGCCAGCAGTTTATCCAGGGTAGCAGATACGCAGTATTTT.